One TCR beta chain is described in this entry. Its specificity is not known. The data were obtained in a study of cytomegalovirus exposure and HLA in healthy donors. Study findings and constraints: Later analysis revealed greater clonal expansion in HLA-associated TCR beta chains than in equally common others.

60 Vbeta and 13 Jbeta primers were used in PCR. This table comes from immunoSEQ multiplex PCR, and its TCRdb copy is limited to in-frame clones, with some not included. In the table there are about 190,000 clones, approximately 80% of which are singletons. This CDR3 spans 16 amino acids. The germline gives CDR1 LNHDA, CDR2 SQIVND (reference sequence). Trimming took 6 bases from V and 3 from J; bases not matched to a gene: 11. This TCR came from a woman in her thirties or forties in good health and CMV-seronegative. The chain combines TRBV19 with TRBJ2-1; 7 bases match TRBD2. Sequenced: PBMCs. The DNA of the CDR3 is TGTGCCAGTAGAAAAGGGCTAGCGGTCCTCTACAATGAGCAGTTCTTC. Encoded protein: CASRKGLAVLYNEQFF.